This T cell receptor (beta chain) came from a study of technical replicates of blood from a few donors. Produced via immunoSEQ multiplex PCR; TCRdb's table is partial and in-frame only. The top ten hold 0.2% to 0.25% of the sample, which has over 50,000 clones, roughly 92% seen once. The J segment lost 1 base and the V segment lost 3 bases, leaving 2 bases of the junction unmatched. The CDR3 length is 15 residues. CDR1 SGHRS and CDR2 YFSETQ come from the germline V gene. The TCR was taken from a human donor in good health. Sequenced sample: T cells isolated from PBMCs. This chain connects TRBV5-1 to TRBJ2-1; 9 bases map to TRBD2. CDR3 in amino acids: CASSWTSDSYNEQFF. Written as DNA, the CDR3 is TGCGCCAGCAGCTGGACTAGCGATTCCTACAATGAGCAGTTCTTC.